A selection of T cell receptor beta chains follows, all from one sample in a study of OX40 agonist ivuxolimab in advanced cancers. Generated by immunoSEQ multiplex PCR, the TCRdb table keeps only in-frame clones and is missing some. The sample consists of about 84,000 clones, about four fifths of them appearing once. The sample here was CD4+ or CD8+ T cells sorted from blood, taken in a trial of the OX40 agonist ivuxolimab. Source of these receptors: an adult with an advanced solid tumor such as melanoma, head and neck, liver or kidney cancer. CDR3s include the opening cysteine and the closing phenylalanine or tryptophan. A D gene is named only where the DNA matches it firmly. The listing skips clone size in some rows; elsewhere it reads once, few, many or a size class.

abundance: -
v_gene: TRBV28
j_gene: TRBJ1-2
d_gene: -
CDR3nt: TGTGCCAGCAGGCTAAATGCTGGCTACACCTTC
CDR3aa: CASRLNAGYTF

abundance: -
v_gene: TRBV19
j_gene: TRBJ2-7
d_gene: -
CDR3nt: TGTGCCAGTAGTATATCAGGGGAATCAATCTACGAGCAGTACTTC
CDR3aa: CASSISGESIYEQYF

abundance: -
v_gene: TRBV4-2
j_gene: TRBJ1-1
d_gene: -
CDR3nt: TGTGCCAGCAGCCAATTGCGGGGGACAGAAGCTTTCTTT
CDR3aa: CASSQLRGTEAFF

abundance: -
v_gene: TRBV11-2
j_gene: TRBJ1-3
d_gene: -
CDR3nt: TGTGCCAGCAGCTTAGACAGTGCTGGAAACACCATATATTTT
CDR3aa: CASSLDSAGNTIYF

abundance: -
v_gene: TRBV9
j_gene: TRBJ2-3
d_gene: TRBD2
CDR3nt: TGTGCCAGCAGCGTAGTGGCGGGGGGGTTCACAGATACGCAGTATTTT
CDR3aa: CASSVVAGGFTDTQYF

abundance: -
v_gene: TRBV11-2
j_gene: TRBJ2-3
d_gene: -
CDR3nt: TGTGCCAGCAGCTTAGACGGCAGAGGGACAGATACGCAGTATTTT
CDR3aa: CASSLDGRGTDTQYF

abundance: -
v_gene: TRBV5-1
j_gene: TRBJ1-1
d_gene: -
CDR3nt: TGCGCCAGCAGCTTGGACGGGGGTCAGAACACTGAAGCTTTCTTT
CDR3aa: CASSLDGGQNTEAFF

abundance: -
v_gene: TRBV5-5
j_gene: TRBJ2-7
d_gene: -
CDR3nt: TGTGCCAGCAGCTTGGACGGGGGAAGCTCCTACGAGCAGTACTTC
CDR3aa: CASSLDGGSSYEQYF

abundance: -
v_gene: TRBV27
j_gene: TRBJ2-5
d_gene: TRBD2
CDR3nt: TGTGCCAGCAGTTTAAGCGGGGGCCCGATGCCCCAGTACTTC
CDR3aa: CASSLSGGPMPQYF

abundance: few
v_gene: TRBV5-1
j_gene: TRBJ1-6
d_gene: -
CDR3nt: TGCGCCAGCAGCTTGGTCGGAGGGTCAGCTAATTCACCCCTCCACTTT
CDR3aa: CASSLVGGSANSPLHF

abundance: -
v_gene: TRBV4-2
j_gene: TRBJ2-3
d_gene: -
CDR3nt: TGTGCCAGCAGCCAAGGGTTTTATACGCAGTATTTT
CDR3aa: CASSQGFYTQYF

abundance: -
v_gene: TRBV7-1
j_gene: TRBJ2-1
d_gene: -
CDR3nt: TGTGCCAGCACCCCTGGGGGACTGGCTGGTAATGAGCAGTTCTTC
CDR3aa: CASTPGGLAGNEQFF

abundance: -
v_gene: TRBV12-5
j_gene: TRBJ2-5
d_gene: TRBD2
CDR3nt: TGTGCTAGTGGTTTGGCGGGGGGGACCCAGTACTTC
CDR3aa: CASGLAGGTQYF

abundance: -
v_gene: TRBV5-4
j_gene: TRBJ1-1
d_gene: -
CDR3nt: TGTGCCAGTCGACCCTCTCCAGGGGACCTGGACACTGAAGCTTTCTTT
CDR3aa: CASRPSPGDLDTEAFF

abundance: -
v_gene: TRBV2
j_gene: TRBJ1-1
d_gene: -
CDR3nt: TGTGCCAGCAGCCTGGGGATGAACACTGAAGCTTTCTTT
CDR3aa: CASSLGMNTEAFF

abundance: -
v_gene: TRBV27
j_gene: TRBJ1-2
d_gene: -
CDR3nt: TGTGCCAGCAGTTTATCAGGGAGTGGCTACACCTTC
CDR3aa: CASSLSGSGYTF

abundance: -
v_gene: TRBV9
j_gene: TRBJ1-4
d_gene: -
CDR3nt: TGTGCCAGCAGCGTAGTTGGGGGGGCTTCGGAAAAACTGTTTTTT
CDR3aa: CASSVVGGASEKLFF

abundance: few
v_gene: TRBV19
j_gene: TRBJ2-2
d_gene: TRBD2
CDR3nt: TGTGCCAGTACCCGGGGGGGGCTTACGAACACCGGGGAGCTGTTTTTT
CDR3aa: CASTRGGLTNTGELFF

abundance: -
v_gene: TRBV30
j_gene: TRBJ2-7
d_gene: TRBD2
CDR3nt: TGTGCCTGGAGTTGGGGGGGGACCGCCTACGAGCAGTACTTC
CDR3aa: CAWSWGGTAYEQYF

abundance: -
v_gene: TRBV7-9
j_gene: TRBJ2-5
d_gene: TRBD1
CDR3nt: TGTGCCAGCAGCTTACAGGGGGCGCGGGAGACCCAGTACTTC
CDR3aa: CASSLQGARETQYF

abundance: -
v_gene: TRBV18
j_gene: TRBJ1-1
d_gene: -
CDR3nt: TGTGCCAGCTCACCAGGGCTCTTCGGTGACACTGAAGCTTTCTTT
CDR3aa: CASSPGLFGDTEAFF

abundance: few
v_gene: TRBV30
j_gene: TRBJ1-5
d_gene: -
CDR3nt: TGTGCCTGGAGTGTCCGAGGGGCTCGTAATCAGCCCCAGCATTTT
CDR3aa: CAWSVRGARNQPQHF

abundance: once
v_gene: TRBV5-1
j_gene: TRBJ2-1
d_gene: TRBD2
CDR3nt: TGCGCCAGCACCACCGGGGGGGCCGACAATGAGCAGTTCTTC
CDR3aa: CASTTGGADNEQFF

abundance: -
v_gene: TRBV6-5
j_gene: TRBJ2-6
d_gene: -
CDR3nt: TGTGCCAGCCTAAATTCTGGGGCCAACGTCCTGACTTTC
CDR3aa: CASLNSGANVLTF

abundance: -
v_gene: TRBV9
j_gene: TRBJ2-7
d_gene: -
CDR3nt: TGTGCCAGCAGCGCCGGGCCCACCCCGAGCTACGAGCAGTACTTC
CDR3aa: CASSAGPTPSYEQYF

abundance: -
v_gene: TRBV4-2
j_gene: TRBJ1-2
d_gene: TRBD1
CDR3nt: TGTGCCAGCAGCCAAGCTGACAGGGATGGCTACACCTTC
CDR3aa: CASSQADRDGYTF

abundance: once
v_gene: TRBV10-3
j_gene: TRBJ2-1
d_gene: TRBD2
CDR3nt: TGTGCCATCAGTATTAGCGGGGGGGCCGATGAGCAGTTCTTC
CDR3aa: CAISISGGADEQFF

abundance: -
v_gene: TRBV7-9
j_gene: TRBJ2-5
d_gene: TRBD2
CDR3nt: TGTGCCAGCAGCGTCACAAGCGGGGTAGAGACCCAGTACTTC
CDR3aa: CASSVTSGVETQYF

abundance: few
v_gene: TRBV14
j_gene: TRBJ1-2
d_gene: -
CDR3nt: TGTGCCAGCAGCCAAGAAGGCAGGGGAGGTGGCTACACCTTC
CDR3aa: CASSQEGRGGGYTF

abundance: many
v_gene: TRBV9
j_gene: TRBJ1-1
d_gene: -
CDR3nt: TGTGCCAGCAGCAACGAGGGGAGGGGCACTGAAGCTTTCTTT
CDR3aa: CASSNEGRGTEAFF

abundance: -
v_gene: TRBV7-2
j_gene: TRBJ2-1
d_gene: TRBD2
CDR3nt: TGTGCCAGCAGCTCTTCTCTGGGAGCGGGGGGATTGTTGCCCAATGAGCAGTTCTTC
CDR3aa: CASSSSLGAGGLLPNEQFF

abundance: -
v_gene: TRBV7-9
j_gene: TRBJ2-3
d_gene: -
CDR3nt: TGTGCCAGCAGCTTAGGAACCCGAGGAGGGGATACGCAGTATTTT
CDR3aa: CASSLGTRGGDTQYF

abundance: -
v_gene: TRBV11-2
j_gene: TRBJ1-1
d_gene: -
CDR3nt: TGTGCCAGCAGCCGCTCACTGAACACTGAAGCTTTCTTT
CDR3aa: CASSRSLNTEAFF

abundance: -
v_gene: TRBV5-4
j_gene: TRBJ1-6
d_gene: TRBD1
CDR3nt: TGTGCCAGCAGCTATCAGACAGGGGGCGTCTCACCCCTCCACTTT
CDR3aa: CASSYQTGGVSPLHF

abundance: -
v_gene: TRBV7-6
j_gene: TRBJ1-3
d_gene: -
CDR3nt: TGTGCCAGCAGCTCCATGTTGGGGGAACCTGGAAACACCATATATTTT
CDR3aa: CASSSMLGEPGNTIYF

abundance: -
v_gene: TRBV6-6
j_gene: TRBJ1-1
d_gene: -
CDR3nt: TGTGCCAGCAGACTTATACAGGGTCTCATGAACACTGAAGCTTTCTTT
CDR3aa: CASRLIQGLMNTEAFF

abundance: -
v_gene: TRBV5-1
j_gene: TRBJ2-2
d_gene: TRBD1
CDR3nt: TGCGCCAGCAGCTTGGCAGGGACAGGGGTAACCGGGGAGCTGTTTTTT
CDR3aa: CASSLAGTGVTGELFF

abundance: -
v_gene: TRBV7-2
j_gene: TRBJ1-5
d_gene: -
CDR3nt: TGTGCCAGCAGCCCCCAATCCGATCAGCCCCAGCATTTT
CDR3aa: CASSPQSDQPQHF

abundance: once
v_gene: TRBV27
j_gene: TRBJ1-4
d_gene: -
CDR3nt: TGTGCCAGCAGTTTACCACGGAAGGGCCCGAGGGCTAATGAAAAACTGTTTTTT
CDR3aa: CASSLPRKGPRANEKLFF

abundance: -
v_gene: TRBV14
j_gene: TRBJ1-2
d_gene: -
CDR3nt: TGTGCCAGCAGCCAAGACGACAGGTTTTTAAAAGGCTACACCTTC
CDR3aa: CASSQDDRFLKGYTF

abundance: -
v_gene: TRBV6-6
j_gene: TRBJ1-4
d_gene: TRBD1
CDR3nt: TGTGCCAGCAGTTCCCCCGACAGGGGCCGACGGGAAAAACTGTTTTTT
CDR3aa: CASSSPDRGRREKLFF

abundance: -
v_gene: TRBV4-1
j_gene: TRBJ2-5
d_gene: -
CDR3nt: TGCGCCAGCAGCCAAGATCCCGCAGGGATCGAGACCCAGTACTTC
CDR3aa: CASSQDPAGIETQYF

abundance: -
v_gene: TRBV18
j_gene: TRBJ2-7
d_gene: -
CDR3nt: TGTGCCAGCTCACCTAGGGACCGCTACGAGCAGTACTTC
CDR3aa: CASSPRDRYEQYF

abundance: -
v_gene: TRBV2
j_gene: TRBJ1-4
d_gene: -
CDR3nt: TGTGCCAGCATGGAGATGGCCCTGAATGAAAAACTGTTTTTT
CDR3aa: CASMEMALNEKLFF